The source of this TCR beta chain is a study of T cell responses to AZD1222 COVID-19 vaccine. Overall study results and limits: When two AZD1222 doses had been given, Spike-specific TCR breadth and depth rose. Researchers took repertoire samples only after the peak T cell response had come. Donors were mostly white British, more females; clonal diversity possibly underestimated.

The germline CDR1 and CDR2 sequences are LNHDA and SQIVND (reference sequence). V lost 3 bases and J lost 1, with 9 bases in between. The CDR3 is made up of 14 amino acids. Remarks on this clone: Its target is unknown.

Some clones are missing from TCRdb's copy, which holds only in-frame ones; the method was immunoSEQ multiplex PCR. Of about 170,000 clones detected, roughly 93% appear once; the ten largest clones hold approximately 3.9%. The chain has TRBV19 and TRBJ1-1; D gene unclear. This sequence was found in an adult in good health. The input for sequencing was peripheral blood, taken on day 0 of AZD1222 vaccination. The CDR3 loop is CASSIPRQNTEAFF. The CDR3 DNA sequence: TGTGCCAGTAGTATTCCGAGGCAGAACACTGAAGCTTTCTTT.